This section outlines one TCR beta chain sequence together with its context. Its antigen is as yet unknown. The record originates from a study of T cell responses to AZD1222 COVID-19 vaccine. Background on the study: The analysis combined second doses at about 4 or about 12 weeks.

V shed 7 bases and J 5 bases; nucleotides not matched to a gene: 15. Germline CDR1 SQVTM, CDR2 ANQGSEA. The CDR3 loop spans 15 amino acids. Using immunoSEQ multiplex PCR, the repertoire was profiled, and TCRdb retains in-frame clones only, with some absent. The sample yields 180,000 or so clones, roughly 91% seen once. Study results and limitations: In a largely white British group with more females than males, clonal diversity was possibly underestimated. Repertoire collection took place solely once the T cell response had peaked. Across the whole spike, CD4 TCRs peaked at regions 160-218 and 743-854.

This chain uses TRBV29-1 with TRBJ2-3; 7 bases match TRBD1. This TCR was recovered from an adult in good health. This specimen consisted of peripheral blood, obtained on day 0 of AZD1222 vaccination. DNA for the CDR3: TGCAGCGCCTCACCTGGGACAGCCCTCGGAGATACGCAGTATTTT. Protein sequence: CSASPGTALGDTQYF.